What follows describes a single TCR beta chain. The CDR3 extends over 15 amino acids. The germline gives CDR1 MNHNS, CDR2 SASEGT. The V and J ends lost 7 bases and 3 bases, in that order; junction bases with no gene match: 9. The CD8+ and CD4+ T cells were negatively isolated, with the TEMRA cells enriched by FACS. The data derive from a study of CD8 T cells in Susac syndrome. Random hexamers served to reverse transcribe roughly 0.45 to 1 ug RNA. Using its own MiXCR run on the immunoSEQ multiplex PCR reads, TCRdb lists one record per CDR3 protein. The table includes fewer than 350,000 distinct CDR3 sequences, about 91% detected once.

Sequenced sample: CD4+ T cells from PBMCs. The receptor comes from a human donor with multiple sclerosis. The gene calls are TRBV6-1 and TRBJ2-1, with 7 bases aligning to TRBD1. The chain's CDR3 is CASTEGGDSYNEQFF. For the CDR3, the DNA is TGTGCCAGCACTGAGGGTGGGGACAGCTACAATGAGCAGTTCTTC.